The T cell receptor (beta chain) described here comes from a study of T cells in Graves' hyperthyroidism and ophthalmopathy. Regarding the study as a whole: Ophthalmopathy was distinguished from stable hyperthyroidism by 13 V-J signatures.

This clonotype was picked up many times. The antigen is undetermined. From RNA transcripts, TCR beta CDR3 regions were amplified. HTBI primers were the set used in a first-round RT-PCR of the TCR CDR3. In TCRdb, the multiplex PCR reads were re-called with MiXCR into one record per CDR3 protein. Altogether approximately 560,000 distinct CDR3 sequences are present, just over 45% being singletons, with the ten largest covering about 7.9%. Uncontrolled infections, other autoimmune diseases, pregnancy or lactation led to exclusion of patients. Diagnoses were established using clinical symptoms, serum thyroxine and TRAb, thyroid ultrasound and orbital computed tomography. This TCR was recovered from a woman aged 18-29 years with Graves' hyperthyroidism. What was sequenced was peripheral blood or thyroid tissue (not recorded which).

This CDR3 is CASSPGYQPQHF. CDR3 coding DNA: TGTGCCAGTAGCCCCGGATATCAGCCCCAGCATTTT. The gene calls are TRBV19 and TRBJ1-5; D remains unclear. Trimming removed 6 bases at V and 5 bases at J, with 8 bases between. The germline V gene encodes CDR1 LNHDA and CDR2 SQIVND (reference sequence). This CDR3 contains 12 residues. The full variable domain, with the rest looked up from reference TRBV19 and TRBJ1-5, is DGGITQSPKYLFRKEGQNVTLSCEQNLNHDAMYWYRQDPGQGLRLIYYSQIVNDFQKGDIAEGYSVSREKKESFPLTVTSAQKNPTAFYLCASSPGYQPQHFGDGTRLSIL.